This entry lists 11 T cell receptor beta chains sequenced from one sample in a study of blood T cell repertoires in COVID-19. Generated by immunoSEQ multiplex PCR, the TCRdb table keeps only in-frame clones and is missing some. The sample yields tens of thousands of clones, 65% to 75% seen once. What was sequenced was peripheral blood. The receptors originated from a man aged 45-60 years with COVID-19, enrolled during active disease.

The table lists this clone with a few counts. The J gene is TRBJ2-7, the V gene TRBV5-8; tentative D call: TRBD2 (5 bases). The CDR3 is 13 residues long. V shed 4 bases and J shed 4 bases, with 12 bases lying between them. Germline V CDR1 and CDR2: SGHTS, YDEGEE. CDR3 coding DNA: TGTGCCAGCAGCCTCCTCCCGGGGTACGAGCAGTACTTC. It is translated as CASSLLPGYEQYF.

The rearrangement links TRBV19 to TRBJ2-1, with TRBD2 identical over 12 bases. Germline CDR1 is LNHDA and CDR2 is SQIVND (reference sequence). The CDR3 is made up of 17 amino acids. V lost 3 bases and J lost 4; bases outside the gene matches: 7. The CDR3 region is CASSMSPGTSGYNEQFF. For the CDR3, the DNA is TGTGCCAGTAGTATGTCCCCAGGGACTAGCGGGTACAATGAGCAGTTCTTC.

The V call is TRBV10-1, the J call TRBJ2-7; D unclear. The V end was cut by 6 bases, the J end by 3 bases, with 18 bases between. Germline V gene data show CDR1 as WNHNN and CDR2 as SYGVQD (reference sequence). CDR3 length: 15 residues. CDR3 in DNA: TGCGCCAGCAGAGCCGATCGACTCCCGTTCTACGAGCAGTACTTC. It codes for CASRADRLPFYEQYF.

V usage is TRBV7-9 and J usage is TRBJ1-2, with 7 bases fitting TRBD1. Germline V gene lookup returns CDR1 SEHNR and CDR2 FQNEAQ (reference sequence). This CDR3 region has 14 residues. V lost 1 base and J lost 4; bases outside the gene matches: 3. CDR3 residues: CASSLEDRPYGYTF. The CDR3 nucleotides read TGTGCCAGCAGCTTAGAGGACAGGCCCTATGGCTACACCTTC.

The chain carries TRBV19 and TRBJ1-1; TRBD1 agrees at 8 bases. This CDR3 is 15 amino acids long. J lost 10 bases, V lost 3 bases, and 13 bases had no gene match. The germline V gene encodes CDR1 LNHDA and CDR2 SQIVND (reference sequence). The CDR3 loop is CASSIGGRQGIAAFF. The DNA of the CDR3 is TGTGCCAGTAGTATTGGGGGGAGACAGGGGATAGCAGCTTTCTTT.

The V gene is TRBV30, the J gene TRBJ1-5; 7 bases are shared with TRBD1. CDR1 and CDR2 from the germline V gene are GTSNPN and SVGIG (reference sequence). This CDR3 spans 14 amino acids. V gave up 0 bases and J gave up 2 bases; unmatched junction bases: 1. For the CDR3, the DNA is TGTGCCTGGAGTGTAGACAGGGGCAATCAGCCCCAGCATTTT. It specifies CAWSVDRGNQPQHF.

The V gene is TRBV20-1, the J gene TRBJ2-5; possible D gene TRBD1, 5 bases. The germline gives CDR1 DFQATT, CDR2 SNEGSKA (reference sequence). The CDR3 spans 11 residues. The CDR3 here is CSRQGQETQYF. The CDR3 coding sequence is TGCAGCCGTCAGGGACAAGAGACCCAGTACTTC.

The chain carries TRBV12-3 or TRBV12-4 and TRBJ2-1; D not certain. V was pared by 2 bases and J by 8 bases, with 7 bases between. This CDR3 has 12 amino acids. This CDR3 is CASSLTGHEQFF. The CDR3, as DNA: TGTGCCAGCAGTTTAACGGGTCATGAGCAGTTCTTC.

The chain combines TRBV7-3 with TRBJ2-1; 10 nucleotides agree with TRBD2. The CDR3 totals 13 residues. V was pared by 4 bases and J by 10 bases, with 4 bases of the junction left unmatched. CDR1 and CDR2 (germline): SGHTA, FQGTGA. In DNA, the CDR3 is TGTGCCAGCAGCTCACTAGCGGGATTAGAGCAGTTCTTC. It encodes CASSSLAGLEQFF.

Only a few counts were recorded for this clone. The J gene is TRBJ2-3, the V gene TRBV24-1; TRBD2 aligns across 12 bases. Germline CDR1 reads KGHDR; CDR2 reads SFDVKD. The CDR3 runs 17 residues. The junction had 9 bases not matched to a gene; V was cut back by 4 bases and J by 5 bases. The CDR3 bases are TGTGCCACCAGTGACACGCTAGCGGGGGGGCTGGGAGATACGCAGTATTTT. This encodes CATSDTLAGGLGDTQYF.

The chain links TRBV27 to TRBJ1-1; D is undetermined. V was pared by 6 bases and J by 0 bases, with 8 bases between. This CDR3 has 13 amino acids. Germline CDR1 and CDR2: MNHEY and SMNVEV (reference sequence). CDR3 region: CASSVTMNTEAFF. CDR3 DNA sequence: TGTGCCAGCAGCGTCACTATGAACACTGAAGCTTTCTTT.